This TCR beta chain stems from a study of blood T cells in healthy people across ages. Study-level findings and limits: Unsorted PBMCs blocked a conclusive comparison of naive and antigen-experienced cells.

Next came a second PCR, run for about 6 to 12 cycles, which used a sample-barcoded 5' primer along with a J-beta primer mix. TCRdb processed the 5' RACE reads anew with MiXCR; each CDR3 protein has one entry. The sample shows 1,800,000 or so distinct CDR3 sequences, about two fifths of them seen only once. Remarks on this clonotype: The antigen is not known.

The clonotype was recovered from a human donor in good health. Material for sequencing was blood.

The CDR3 nucleotides are TGTGCCAGCAGCTTAGATAGACATGAGGGGAGTGAGGAGTACTTC. Residues: CASSLDRHEGSEEYF. The chain carries TRBV11-2 and TRBJ2-7; D is tentatively TRBD1 or TRBD2 (5 bases each). The CDR3 spans 15 residues. The germline CDR1 and CDR2 sequences are SGHAT and FQNNGV. With 0 bases removed from V and 11 bases from J, the gap between germline ends came to 20 bases. Supplemented by reference TRBV11-2 and TRBJ2-7, the full variable domain reads EAGVAQSPRYKIIEKRQSVAFWCNPISGHATLYWYQQILGQGPKLLIQFQNNGVVDDSQLPKDRFSAERLKGVDSTLKIQPAKLEDSAVYLCASSLDRHEGSEEYFGPGTRLTVT.